Each of the 2 T cell receptor beta chains below was sequenced from the same sample in a study of T cells after posttransplantation cyclophosphamide. TCRdb keeps only in-frame clones here, not all; method: immunoSEQ multiplex PCR. The data show around 10,000 clones, with over 80% seen just once and 15% held by the top ten. A marrow graft followed busulfan-fludarabine conditioning, with cyclophosphamide on days +3 and +4. The sequencing here drew on PBMCs, taken around 2,000 days after allogeneic stem cell transplant with posttransplant cyclophosphamide. These receptors were taken from a female patient aged 50 to 65 who received an allogeneic stem cell transplant from a related donor, was CMV-positive, and had no GVHD. Some T cells may arise from the graft donor.

The V gene is TRBV7-9, the J gene TRBJ2-4; D is unclear. Trimming took off 5 bases at V and 0 bases at J, with 8 bases between the two ends. This CDR3 contains 14 residues. In germline, CDR1 is SEHNR, CDR2 FQNEAQ (reference sequence). CDR3 loop: CASSPALAKNIQYF. Here the CDR3 DNA reads TGTGCCAGCAGCCCCGCACTAGCCAAAAACATTCAGTACTTC.

V usage is TRBV5-6 and J usage is TRBJ1-1; D call uncertain. Trimming cost V 4 bases and J 1 base, with 14 bases left between them. CDR3 length: 15 amino acids. The V gene's germline CDR1 is SGHDT and CDR2 YYEEEE. The CDR3 DNA reads as TGTGCCAGCAGCGGCCTGAGGCAGCGGAACACTGAAGCTTTCTTT. This codes for CASSGLRQRNTEAFF.